Shown below are 8 T cell receptor beta chains from a single sample sequenced in a study of blood T cell repertoires in COVID-19. Sequencing was performed with immunoSEQ multiplex PCR; in TCRdb, only in-frame clones are kept and a portion is missing. Of about 480,000 clones in the sample, 80% to 90% were seen once. Sequenced input: PBMCs or T cells enriched from blood (not recorded which). The receptors come from a woman aged 55 to 70 who had recovered from COVID-19.

As to this clone: A read error may account for a junction end that differs from germline. V is TRBV6-5 and J is TRBJ1-1, with 12 bases identical to TRBD1. This CDR3 has 13 residues. CDR1 and CDR2 from the germline V gene are MNHEY and SVGAGI. The chain's CDR3 is CASRPPGQGAIGF. CDR3 nucleotides: TGTGCCAGCAGACCCCCGGGACAGGGGGCGATTGGGTTT.

This sequence joins TRBV19 and TRBJ1-1; D not resolved. Germline V gene data show CDR1 as LNHDA and CDR2 as SQIVND (reference sequence). This CDR3 has 15 residues. The V end was cut by 7 bases, the J end by 5 bases, with 20 bases between. The CDR3 DNA reads as TGTGCCAGTATGGAAGAGGGCAGGACGGGGACTGAAGCTTTCTTT. Its translation: CASMEEGRTGTEAFF.

The CDR3 nucleotides are TGTGCCAGCAGACAGGGTCAGACTAATGAAAAACTGTTTTTT. Amino acid sequence: CASRQGQTNEKLFF. J is TRBJ1-4 and V is TRBV25-1; D is perhaps TRBD1 (6 bases). Germline V gene sequence: CDR1 MGHDK, CDR2 SYGVNS. The CDR3 extends over 14 amino acids. Trimming cost V 6 bases and J 2 bases, with 10 bases left between them.

The rearrangement joins TRBV27 to TRBJ2-2; 9 nucleotides agree with TRBD2. This CDR3 has 15 residues. CDR1 is MNHEY, CDR2 SMNVEV, per germline (reference sequence). Unmatched junction bases numbered 4, after V lost 2 bases and J lost 6 bases. CDR3 DNA sequence: TGTGCCAGCAGTTTAATAGCGGGGGCCCCCGGGGAGCTGTTTTTT. This codes for CASSLIAGAPGELFF.

This clone has just a few counts. The chain couples TRBV5-4 to TRBJ2-1, with D perhaps TRBD1 (6 bases). V was cut by 4 bases and J by 2 bases, with 13 bases left in between. The CDR3 covers 15 residues. Germline V gives CDR1 SGHNT, CDR2 YYREEE (reference sequence). This CDR3 is CASSPDSQTYNEQFF. The CDR3 region has the DNA TGTGCCAGCAGCCCGGACAGCCAAACCTACAATGAGCAGTTCTTC.

V usage is TRBV19 and J usage is TRBJ2-1; 7 bases align to TRBD2. The V gene end was trimmed by 7 bases and the J gene end by 5 bases; junction bases not matched to a gene: 11. CDR1 and CDR2 (germline): LNHDA, SQIVND (reference sequence). The CDR3 runs 15 residues. CDR3 loop: CASIQAGSSHNEQFF. CDR3 coding DNA: TGTGCCAGTATACAAGCGGGGAGTTCTCACAATGAGCAGTTCTTC.

As to this clone: The same CDR3 arises from other DNA sequences in this sample as well. This chain links TRBV11-3 with TRBJ1-3; D unclear. There are 14 residues in the CDR3. Trimming left V 1 base short and J 0 bases short, with 4 bases between. Germline values: CDR1 SGHNT, CDR2 YENEEA. DNA for the CDR3: TGTGCCAGCAGCTTAGGGGCCTCTGGAAACACCATATATTTT. It encodes CASSLGASGNTIYF. Supplemented by reference TRBV11-3 and TRBJ1-3, the full variable domain reads EAGVVQSPRYKIIEKKQPVAFWCNPISGHNTLYWYLQNLGQGPELLIRYENEEAVDDSQLPKDRFSAERLKGVDSTLKIQPAELGDSAVYLCASSLGASGNTIYFGEGSWLTVV.

V usage is TRBV30 and J usage is TRBJ2-5, with TRBD1 identical over 7 bases. From germline, CDR1 is GTSNPN and CDR2 SVGIG (reference sequence). This CDR3 contains 13 residues. Trimming removed 2 bases from V and 7 bases from J; junction bases left unmatched: 7. As DNA, the CDR3 is TGTGCCTGGAGTAACACAGGGGATGGGACCCAGTACTTC. This codes for CAWSNTGDGTQYF.